These 20 T cell receptor beta chains came from one sample sequenced in a study of blood T cells in healthy people across ages. The authors ran a second PCR of 7 to 11 cycles using a sample-barcoded 5' primer and a J-beta primer mix. TCRdb re-analysed the 5' RACE reads in MiXCR, keeping a single row per CDR3 protein. The sample shows roughly 1,800,000 distinct CDR3 sequences, approximately 50% of them seen only once. Sequencing was done on a sample of blood. The receptors stem from a middle-aged woman in good health.

The chain has TRBV27 and TRBJ1-1; TRBD1 aligns across 12 bases. With V trimmed by 0 bases and J by 1 base, 3 bases remained unmatched. This CDR3 is 17 amino acids long. Germline loops: CDR1 MNHEY, CDR2 SMNVEV (reference sequence). The CDR3 sequence is CASSLSGTGGSNTEAFF. The DNA for the CDR3 is TGTGCCAGCAGTTTATCAGGGACAGGGGGCTCGAACACTGAAGCTTTCTTT.

The rearrangement uses TRBV5-1 and TRBJ2-7; unclear D gene. Trimming took 1 base from V and 2 from J, leaving 13 bases between them. The germline V gene encodes CDR1 SGHRS and CDR2 YFSETQ. The CDR3 spans 15 residues. The CDR3 sequence: CASSLTGRQTYEQYF. In nucleotides, the CDR3 is TGCGCCAGCAGCTTGACCGGCAGGCAAACCTACGAGCAGTACTTC.

The chain employs TRBV5-1 and TRBJ1-2; D uncertain. This CDR3 contains 16 residues. V was cut by 0 bases and J by 2 bases, with 14 bases left in between. Per germline, CDR1 SGHRS and CDR2 YFSETQ. DNA of the CDR3: TGCGCCAGCAGCTTGGAAGCAAAGGGTGACAACTATGGCTACACCTTC. Translating gives CASSLEAKGDNYGYTF.

V usage is TRBV4-2 and J usage is TRBJ1-1; D is unclear. The CDR3 is 14 residues long. In germline, CDR1 is LGHNA, CDR2 YNFKEQ. V was clipped by 1 base and J by 4 bases, with 10 bases between them. DNA for the CDR3: TGTGCCAGCAGCCAAGGAGTAGCGGGCACTGAAGCTTTCTTT. Its translation: CASSQGVAGTEAFF.

This chain links TRBV7-3 with TRBJ2-2, with D perhaps TRBD2 (5 bases). Trimming took off 5 bases at V and 3 bases at J, with 16 bases between the two ends. CDR3 size: 16 residues. Looked up from germline, CDR1 is SGHTA and CDR2 is FQGTGA. This chain's CDR3 is CASSHPVLGDTGELFF. CDR3 in DNA: TGTGCCAGCAGCCACCCGGTTCTCGGGGACACCGGGGAGCTGTTTTTT.

Notes on this clonotype: One end of the junction is discordant with germline, which a read error may explain. V usage is TRBV24-1 and J usage is TRBJ2-1, with 7 bases identical to TRBD2. This CDR3 is built from 14 residues. Germline V gene lookup returns CDR1 KGHDR and CDR2 SFDVKD. The CDR3 DNA follows: TGTGCCGCCAGTGACCGCGGGGGTTCCAATGAGCAGTTCTTC. This gives the protein CAASDRGGSNEQFF.

The chain combines TRBV6-5 with TRBJ1-4; a weak D match, TRBD1 (5 bases). The CDR3 consists of 16 residues. Germline lookup yields CDR1 MNHEY and CDR2 SVGAGI. Trimming took off 0 bases at V and 4 bases at J, with 12 bases between the two ends. Here the CDR3 DNA reads TGTGCCAGCAGTTACTCGAGGGAGGGGATTAATGAAAAACTGTTTTTT. Translated, it gives CASSYSREGINEKLFF.

There are a few counts of this clonotype. The chain combines TRBV29-1 with TRBJ1-2; D ambiguous. CDR3 length: 13 residues. Germline V gene lookup returns CDR1 SQVTM and CDR2 ANQGSEA. With 4 bases removed from V and 2 bases from J, the gap between germline ends came to 11 bases. As DNA, the CDR3 is TGCAGCGTTGTTTTCAGGAGCAACTATGGCTACACCTTC. It encodes CSVVFRSNYGYTF.

The rearrangement uses TRBV12-3 or TRBV12-4 and TRBJ2-3; 10 bases line up with TRBD1. The CDR3 loop spans 13 amino acids. J lost 6 bases, V lost 11 bases, and 8 bases had no gene match. The CDR3 DNA follows: TGTGCCTCTCGGACAGGGGGTTTGGATACGCAGTATTTT. It translates to CASRTGGLDTQYF.

This clonotype came up a few times. The chain employs TRBV9 and TRBJ1-6; TRBD1 aligns across 10 bases. In germline, CDR1 is SGDLS, CDR2 YYNGEE. The CDR3 length is 18 residues. Trimming removed 3 bases from V and 7 bases from J; junction bases left unmatched: 13. The DNA for the CDR3 is TGTGCCAGCAGCGAAACCGGGACAGGGGACCCTAGGAATTCACCCCTCCACTTT. Protein: CASSETGTGDPRNSPLHF. Filled out from reference TRBV9 and TRBJ1-6, the complete variable domain reads DSGVTQTPKHLITATGQRVTLRCSPRSGDLSVYWYQQSLDQGLQFLIQYYNGEERAKGNILERFSAQQFPDLHSELNLSSLELGDSALYFCASSETGTGDPRNSPLHFGNGTRLTVT.

The V and J genes are TRBV4-3 and TRBJ2-7; D possibly uses TRBD1 or TRBD2 (5 bases each). CDR1 and CDR2 (germline): LGHNA, YSLEER. The CDR3 totals 15 residues. V was clipped by 0 bases and J by 2 bases, with 11 bases between them. The CDR3 DNA reads TGCGCCAGCAGCCAAGAAGCTAGGGGAGCCTACGAGCAGTACTTC. It specifies CASSQEARGAYEQYF.

The J gene is TRBJ1-2, the V gene TRBV20-1; the match to TRBD1 covers 7 bases. The J segment lost 4 bases and the V segment lost 5 bases, leaving 7 bases of the junction unmatched. Germline CDR1 is DFQATT and CDR2 is SNEGSKA (reference sequence). The CDR3 loop spans 13 amino acids. The CDR3 DNA follows: TGCAGTGCTCCCGGTCCAGGGGGCTATGGCTACACCTTC. Its translation is CSAPGPGGYGYTF.

CDR3 amino acids: CASSAIAGQETQYF. DNA of the CDR3: TGTGCCAGCAGCGCCATAGCGGGGCAAGAGACCCAGTACTTC. The chain combines TRBV6-2 or TRBV6-3 with TRBJ2-5; 8 bases fit TRBD2. Germline lookup yields CDR1 MNHEY and CDR2 SVGEGT. Losses at the gene ends were 6 bases for V and 2 bases for J; bases not matched to a gene: 5. The CDR3 sequence is 14 residues long.

The table lists this clonotype with a few counts. The gene calls are TRBV4-3 and TRBJ1-2; D unresolved. In germline, CDR1 is LGHNA, CDR2 YSLEER. Trimming stripped 2 bases from V and 6 bases from J, with 16 bases between. This CDR3 contains 15 residues. The CDR3, as DNA: TGCGCCAGCAGCCAAAGGCAGAGAAATATAGATGGCTACACCTTC. As protein: CASSQRQRNIDGYTF.

This clonotype was seen only a few times. The CDR3 protein is CASSKALLRGRETQYF. The DNA for the CDR3 is TGTGCCAGCAGCAAAGCGCTTTTAAGGGGCCGGGAGACCCAGTACTTC. This chain joins TRBV21-1 and TRBJ2-5; the DNA was not used to check the table's D call, TRBD1. TRBV21-1 is given as a pseudogene. The CDR3 is made up of 16 amino acids.

This clonotype has just a few counts. The V and J genes are TRBV20-1 and TRBJ2-3, with a weak D call TRBD1 (5 bases). V gave up 0 bases and J gave up 4 bases, with 20 bases separating them. The CDR3 runs 17 residues. Germline V gene sequence: CDR1 DFQATT, CDR2 SNEGSKA (reference sequence). The CDR3 sequence is CSARDLVGQGWADTQYF. DNA of the CDR3: TGCAGTGCTAGAGATCTCGTAGGGCAGGGTTGGGCAGATACGCAGTATTTT.

V is TRBV9 and J is TRBJ2-3, with TRBD2 identical over 12 bases. Germline CDR1 and CDR2: SGDLS and YYNGEE. There are 14 residues in the CDR3. The junction had 6 bases not matched to a gene; V was cut back by 0 bases and J by 13 bases. The chain's CDR3 is CASSVELAGGSKYF. The DNA of the CDR3 is TGTGCCAGCAGCGTAGAACTAGCGGGGGGATCCAAGTATTTT.

The chain couples TRBV18 to TRBJ2-5, with D possibly TRBD1 on 5 matching bases. The J call is in doubt because the DNA end fits TRBJ2-7 better. Germline lookup yields CDR1 KGHSH and CDR2 LQKENI. CDR3 length: 14 amino acids. CDR3 amino acids: CASSLSGWPYEQYF. The CDR3 region has the DNA TGTGCCAGCTCTCTTTCAGGGTGGCCCTACGAGCAGTACTTC.

V usage is TRBV6-5 and J usage is TRBJ2-3, with TRBD2 matching 9 bases. The ends lost 4 bases at V and 0 bases at J; junction bases unmatched: 5. Germline V gives CDR1 MNHEY, CDR2 SVGAGI. There are 16 residues in the CDR3. CDR3 nucleotide sequence: TGTGCCAGCAGTTCCCGCGGGGGGGCTAGCACAGATACGCAGTATTTT. It specifies CASSSRGGASTDTQYF.

This clonotype was counted once. The chain joins TRBV18 to TRBJ2-5; a weak D match, TRBD1 (6 bases). TRBJ2-7 matches the DNA end more closely, so the J call is doubtful. The germline V gene encodes CDR1 KGHSH and CDR2 LQKENI. The CDR3 totals 17 residues. CDR3 coding DNA: TGTGCCAGCTCCCTAAGGTCAGGGGCACTCGGGGCATACGAGCAGTACTTC. Translation: CASSLRSGALGAYEQYF.